Shown below are 13 T cell receptor beta chains from a single sample sequenced in a study of blood T cell repertoires in COVID-19. Measured with immunoSEQ multiplex PCR; TCRdb has only the in-frame clones, and not every one. The repertoire includes approximately 250,000 clones, about 81% of them detected once, and around 4.1% sits in the top ten. The specimen was PBMCs or T cells enriched from blood (not recorded which). These receptors were collected from a man younger than 40 with acute COVID-19.

The chain combines TRBV5-8 with TRBJ2-1; 10 nucleotides line up with TRBD1. Unmatched junction bases numbered 8, after V lost 4 bases and J lost 7 bases. The CDR3 is made up of 15 amino acids. CDR1 SGHTS and CDR2 YDEGEE come from the germline V gene. In DNA, the CDR3 is TGTGCCAGCAGCCTCGACAGGGGGCGATTGAATGAGCAGTTCTTC. Its protein is CASSLDRGRLNEQFF.

On this clone: Its ends do not fully match the called genes, so a read error is possible. The chain links TRBV5-1 to TRBJ2-1; TRBD1 agrees at 9 bases. From germline, CDR1 is SGHRS and CDR2 YFSETQ. The CDR3 loop spans 16 amino acids. CDR3 sequence: CASSWSRDRAYNEQFF. The CDR3 bases are TGTGCCAGCAGCTGGTCCCGGGACAGGGCCTACAATGAGCAGTTCTTC. Full variable domain (outside the CDR3, taken from reference TRBV5-1 and TRBJ2-1): KAGVTQTPRYLIKTRGQQVTLSCSPISGHRSVSWYQQTPGQGLQFLFEYFSETQRNKGNFPGRFSGRQFSNSRSEMNVSTLELGDSALYLCASSWSRDRAYNEQFFGPGTRLTVL.

The CDR3 DNA sequence: TGTGCCAGCAGTCGCTCTCCCGGACATATCTATGGCTACACCTTC. This codes for CASSRSPGHIYGYTF. The chain recombines TRBV21-1 with TRBJ1-2; whether TRBD1, the table's D call, matches the DNA was not checked. TRBV21-1 is described as a pseudogene. The CDR3 extends over 15 amino acids.

The chain has TRBV10-3 and TRBJ2-1; D is undetermined. The CDR3 extends over 11 amino acids. The V gene lost 2 bases and the J gene lost 10 bases, with 6 bases spanning the gap. CDR1 and CDR2 from the germline V gene are ENHRY and SYGVKD. The CDR3 sequence: CAISELSEQFF. CDR3 in DNA: TGTGCCATCAGTGAGCTCTCCGAGCAGTTCTTC.

V gene TRBV25-1 combines with J gene TRBJ2-5; unclear D gene. Trimming left V 3 bases short and J 5 bases short, with 13 bases between. The CDR3 loop spans 14 amino acids. Germline values: CDR1 MGHDK, CDR2 SYGVNS. In DNA, the CDR3 is TGTGCCAGCAGTGATAGGTCCTTGAGGGAGACCCAGTACTTC. Translation gives CASSDRSLRETQYF.

The rearrangement joins TRBV6-2 or TRBV6-3 to TRBJ1-1, with TRBD1 matching 7 bases. From germline, CDR1 is MNHEY and CDR2 SVGEGT. J lost 0 bases, V lost 4 bases, and 5 bases had no gene match. CDR3 length equals 15 residues. DNA of the CDR3: TGTGCCAGCAGTTCAAGGACAGGAATGAACACTGAAGCTTTCTTT. Translating it yields CASSSRTGMNTEAFF.

The V call is TRBV6-5, the J call TRBJ1-3; 9 positions match TRBD1. V gave up 3 bases and J gave up 3 bases; unmatched junction bases: 3. The CDR3 contains 15 residues. Per germline, CDR1 MNHEY and CDR2 SVGAGI. The CDR3 region is CASSYGTGFGNTIYF. The CDR3 bases are TGTGCCAGCAGTTATGGGACAGGGTTTGGAAACACCATATATTTT.

The gene calls are TRBV9 and TRBJ2-6, with 10 bases identical to TRBD2. This CDR3 is built from 19 residues. The J segment lost 0 bases and the V segment lost 3 bases, leaving 9 bases of the junction unmatched. Per germline, CDR1 SGDLS and CDR2 YYNGEE. The CDR3 bases are TGTGCCAGCAGCGGTGCTAGCGGGGGCCTTAACTCTGGGGCCAACGTCCTGACTTTC. Translation gives CASSGASGGLNSGANVLTF.

This chain links TRBV7-6 with TRBJ1-4, with D uncertain. Trimming removed 2 bases at V and 0 bases at J, with 7 bases between. The germline V gene has CDR1 SGHVS and CDR2 FNYEAQ. The CDR3 runs 15 residues. This chain's CDR3 is CASSLKSATNEKLFF. The CDR3 bases are TGTGCCAGCAGCTTAAAATCCGCAACTAATGAAAAACTGTTTTTT.

The chain is built from TRBV6-5 and TRBJ2-7; 7 positions agree with TRBD2. The V and J ends lost 6 bases and 4 bases, in that order; junction bases with no gene match: 12. The CDR3 length is 15 residues. Germline-derived CDR1 and CDR2 are MNHEY and SVGAGI. CDR3 nucleotide sequence: TGTGCCAGCAGCGCTACTAGCGCCACGGGGTACGAGCAGTACGTC. Translated, it gives CASSATSATGYEQYV.

This clone was seen just once. The chain has TRBV24-1 and TRBJ2-2, with 9 positions matching TRBD2. Germline CDR1 KGHDR, CDR2 SFDVKD. J was trimmed by 1 base and V by 6 bases; bases with no gene match: 5. This CDR3 region has 16 residues. In DNA, the CDR3 is TGTGCCACCAGTCCCGGACTAGCGCGGAACACCGGGGAGCTGTTTTTT. This codes for CATSPGLARNTGELFF.

This sequence joins TRBV15 and TRBJ2-2; unclear D gene. Germline assignment: CDR1 LNHNV and CDR2 YYDKDF (reference sequence). V was trimmed by 5 bases and J by 1 base, leaving 2 bases between them. The CDR3 is 12 residues long. The chain's CDR3 is CATSQNTGELFF. The CDR3 nucleotides are TGTGCCACCAGCCAGAACACCGGGGAGCTGTTTTTT.

The chain combines TRBV18 with TRBJ2-2; 7 bases are a match to TRBD2. The trim removed 3 bases at V and 3 bases at J, leaving 10 bases unmatched. This CDR3 has 17 residues. Germline CDR1 KGHSH, CDR2 LQKENI. The CDR3 region is CASSPTRSGDYTGELFF. The CDR3, as DNA: TGTGCCAGCTCACCGACGCGGAGCGGGGATTACACCGGGGAGCTGTTTTTT.